This T cell receptor beta chain emerged from a study of shared clonotypes between healthy human individuals. Study-level findings and limits: Naive subsets tended to show greater estimated richness than memory subsets. For naive CD4 cells, roughly 5% of clonotypes were shared across a few donors.

A single count supports this clone. Antigen unknown. The V gene's germline CDR1 is LNHDA and CDR2 SQIVND (reference sequence). With V trimmed by 3 bases and J by 4 bases, 8 bases remained unmatched. This CDR3 has 16 amino acids. Assay: immunoSEQ multiplex PCR; the TCRdb copy retains only in-frame clones and omits some. The table records some 1.5 million clones, roughly 96% of them present only once. The receptor was isolated from a man aged 25-45 years in good health. The source material was naive CD4+ T cells sorted from blood. Subset meaning: CD45RA+ positively selected. This chain links TRBV19 with TRBJ2-1; 8 nucleotides agree with TRBD2. The CDR3 DNA reads TGTGCCAGTAGTATCCGCACTAGCGGACTATACAATGAGCAGTTCTTC. Protein product: CASSIRTSGLYNEQFF.